Following are 31 T cell receptor beta chains from one sample sequenced in a study of shared clonotypes between healthy human individuals. Only in-frame clones appear in the TCRdb table, and some are missing; sequencing was by immunoSEQ multiplex PCR. The data show approximately 1,000,000 clones, around three quarters seen once. Sequenced input: memory CD4+ T cells from PBMCs. The subset denotes: CD45RA-negative fraction. The receptor set was obtained from a man between 18 and 35 years old in good health. Some clones in this sample may be carry-over from other donors' samples.

The J gene is TRBJ2-2, the V gene TRBV5-1, with D unresolved. CDR1 is SGHRS and CDR2 is YFSETQ in the germline V gene. The CDR3 has 13 residues. Trimming took 4 bases from V and 5 from J, leaving 9 bases between them. The CDR3 bases are TGCGCCAGCAGCGTATCTTCAACCGGGGAGCTGTTTTTT. Amino acid sequence: CASSVSSTGELFF.

This rearrangement joins TRBV11-3 to TRBJ2-3, with TRBD2 matching over 7 bases. V gave up 0 bases and J gave up 7 bases; unmatched junction bases: 1. CDR3 length equals 13 residues. Germline CDR1 SGHNT, CDR2 YENEEA. As DNA, the CDR3 is TGTGCCAGCAGCTTAGAAGCGGGATATACGCAGTATTTT. Translated, it gives CASSLEAGYTQYF.

DNA for the CDR3: TGTGCCAGCAGCCCAGATGGTTGGGAAGCTTTCTTT. Amino acids: CASSPDGWEAFF. The V gene is TRBV11-3, the J gene TRBJ1-1; D is unresolved. The CDR3 contains 12 residues. Trimming shortened V by 5 bases and J by 8 bases, and 12 bases separated the two germline ends. Germline V gene lookup returns CDR1 SGHNT and CDR2 YENEEA.

The chain couples TRBV19 to TRBJ1-2; the D gene is possibly TRBD1 (5 bases). V gave up 4 bases and J gave up 1 base, with 13 bases separating them. Germline V gene sequence: CDR1 LNHDA, CDR2 SQIVND (reference sequence). The length of the CDR3 is 15 residues. Here the CDR3 DNA reads TGTGCCAGTAGTACGTGGGGCAGGAGTAACTATGGCTACACCTTC. Protein sequence: CASSTWGRSNYGYTF.

This clone appeared many times. The chain carries TRBV5-1 and TRBJ2-1; a weak D match, TRBD2 (5 bases). Trimming took off 4 bases at V and 5 bases at J, with 16 bases between the two ends. CDR3 length: 15 amino acids. Germline CDR1 SGHRS, CDR2 YFSETQ. The CDR3 sequence is CASSVLLSGNNEQFF. The DNA of the CDR3 is TGCGCCAGCAGCGTCCTTTTATCGGGGAACAATGAGCAGTTCTTC.

The chain joins TRBV5-8 to TRBJ2-5; the match to TRBD2 covers 10 bases. Trimming at V came to 4 bases and at J to 5 bases, leaving 14 bases not matched to a gene. The CDR3 contains 17 residues. Germline V gene data show CDR1 as SGHTS and CDR2 as YDEGEE. This chain's CDR3 is CASSPGKAGGPGETQYF. CDR3 bases: TGTGCCAGCAGCCCGGGGAAAGCGGGAGGGCCGGGGGAGACCCAGTACTTC.

The chain combines TRBV9 with TRBJ2-1, with 8 bases lining up with TRBD2. Trimming at V came to 3 bases and at J to 0 bases, leaving 8 bases not matched to a gene. This CDR3 is built from 17 residues. Germline V gene sequence: CDR1 SGDLS, CDR2 YYNGEE. DNA for the CDR3: TGTGCCAGCAGCGCGGAAAGCGGGAGTTCCTCCTACAATGAGCAGTTCTTC. This encodes CASSAESGSSSYNEQFF.

A single count supports this clone. This CDR3 is CASSSDGGMNTEAFF. In nucleotides, the CDR3 is TGTGCCAGCAGCTCGGATGGGGGTATGAACACTGAAGCTTTCTTT. The V and J genes are TRBV5-6 and TRBJ1-1, with D maybe TRBD1 (5 bases). V was shortened by 3 bases and J by 0 bases, with 12 bases between the two germline ends. The CDR3 consists of 15 residues. Germline V CDR1 and CDR2: SGHDT, YYEEEE. The whole variable domain, filled in from reference TRBV5-6 and TRBJ1-1, reads DAGVTQSPTHLIKTRGQQVTLRCSPKSGHDTVSWYQQALGQGPQFIFQYYEEEERQRGNFPDRFSGHQFPNYSSELNVNALLLGDSALYLCASSSDGGMNTEAFFGQGTRLTVV.

The chain has TRBV6-1 and TRBJ2-7; 7 bases match TRBD1. The trim removed 8 bases at V and 2 bases at J, leaving 9 bases unmatched. Per germline, CDR1 MNHNS and CDR2 SASEGT. The CDR3 extends over 14 amino acids. The CDR3 DNA sequence: TGTGCCAGCTGTCGAGGGGGCCCTGCCTACGAGCAGTACTTC. Translating gives CASCRGGPAYEQYF.

The genes are TRBV10-3 and TRBJ2-5; TRBD1 agrees at 7 bases. The germline CDR1 and CDR2 sequences are ENHRY and SYGVKD. The V and J ends lost 10 bases and 2 bases, in that order; junction bases with no gene match: 10. The length of the CDR3 is 14 residues. This CDR3 reads CATTYGRGQETQYF. CDR3 bases: TGTGCCACCACCTATGGCAGGGGGCAAGAGACCCAGTACTTC.

This clone was observed a handful of times. The rearrangement uses TRBV4-3 and TRBJ2-4, with D perhaps TRBD2 (5 bases). This CDR3 has 14 residues. Trimming removed 0 bases from V and 9 bases from J, with 12 bases in between. Germline values: CDR1 LGHNA, CDR2 YSLEER. The CDR3: CASSQEVGGGIQYF. The CDR3 DNA sequence: TGCGCCAGCAGCCAAGAAGTTGGCGGAGGCATTCAGTACTTC.

This chain links TRBV18 with TRBJ2-1; 12 bases are a match to TRBD2. The CDR3 totals 16 residues. V shed 0 bases, J shed 7 bases, and the junction held 4 bases outside the gene matches. Germline V CDR1 and CDR2: KGHSH, LQKENI. The CDR3 loop reads CASSPPSLAGGNEQFF. The CDR3 DNA follows: TGTGCCAGCTCACCACCCTCCCTAGCGGGGGGGAATGAGCAGTTCTTC.

The chain couples TRBV7-8 to TRBJ2-1; D is undetermined. The CDR3 contains 14 residues. Germline assignment: CDR1 SGHVS and CDR2 FQNEAQ. With 3 bases removed from V and 10 bases from J, the gap between germline ends came to 16 bases. The CDR3 region is CASSFEDRPHEQFF. The CDR3 nucleotides are TGTGCCAGCAGCTTTGAGGACCGACCCCACGAGCAGTTCTTC.

The V and J genes are TRBV25-1 and TRBJ2-7; 8 bases map to TRBD1. Trimming cost V 3 bases and J 2 bases; bases outside gene matches: 6. The germline V gene encodes CDR1 MGHDK and CDR2 SYGVNS. This CDR3 spans 15 amino acids. CDR3 coding DNA: TGTGCCAGCAGTGACCTAACGACAGGGGCCTACGAGCAGTACTTC. Its protein is CASSDLTTGAYEQYF.

This clone showed up just a few times. CDR3 in amino acids: CASRRSSGRALDTQYF. The DNA of the CDR3 is TGTGCCAGCAGGCGATCTAGCGGGAGGGCCTTAGATACGCAGTATTTT. This chain links TRBV28 with TRBJ2-3, with TRBD2 matching 12 bases. With 6 bases clipped from V and 5 bases from J, the junction kept 9 bases outside the gene matches. The CDR3 covers 16 residues. Germline V CDR1 and CDR2: MDHEN, SYDVKM.

The chain is built from TRBV18 and TRBJ1-3; TRBD1 matches 7 bases. CDR3 size: 18 residues. From germline, CDR1 is KGHSH and CDR2 LQKENI. Germline trimming cut 3 bases from V and 0 bases from J; bases unmatched to any gene: 11. CDR3 protein: CASSPDGTALNSGNTIYF. Written as DNA, the CDR3 is TGTGCCAGCTCACCCGATGGGACAGCCTTAAACTCTGGAAACACCATATATTTT.

Note on this clone: Distinct nucleotide sequences in the sample also encode this CDR3. This chain joins TRBV5-1 and TRBJ2-1; the match to TRBD2 covers 7 bases. Germline V gene data show CDR1 as SGHRS and CDR2 as YFSETQ. V was clipped by 4 bases and J by 5 bases; unmatched bases: 3. The CDR3 runs to 13 residues. This CDR3 reads CASSLGLDNEQFF. In DNA form, the CDR3 reads TGCGCCAGCAGCCTAGGACTAGACAATGAGCAGTTCTTC.

Concerning this clone: Distinct nucleotide sequences in the sample also encode this CDR3. The CDR3 loop is CASSVAGSETQYF. Written as DNA, the CDR3 is TGTGCCAGCAGCGTAGCCGGAAGCGAGACCCAGTACTTC. The rearrangement joins TRBV9 to TRBJ2-5; D remains ambiguous. The CDR3 runs to 13 residues. Looked up from germline, CDR1 is SGDLS and CDR2 is YYNGEE. V was pared by 0 bases and J by 5 bases, with 8 bases between.

This sequence joins TRBV27 and TRBJ2-7; a possible D gene is TRBD1 (6 bases). Trimming removed 3 bases at V and 0 bases at J, with 12 bases between. This CDR3 has 15 residues. Germline CDR1 MNHEY, CDR2 SMNVEV (reference sequence). DNA of the CDR3: TGTGCCAGCAGTTTCCGACAGGACACCTCCTACGAGCAGTACTTC. The encoded protein is CASSFRQDTSYEQYF.

V usage is TRBV9 and J usage is TRBJ1-5, with 10 bases fitting TRBD1. The V gene's germline CDR1 is SGDLS and CDR2 YYNGEE. V was clipped by 1 base and J by 8 bases; unmatched bases: 6. This CDR3 spans 15 amino acids. The CDR3 bases are TGTGCCAGCAGCGTAATGGGGACAGGGGAAGAGCCCCAGCATTTT. It codes for CASSVMGTGEEPQHF.

Notes on this clone: This could be a read error, since a much larger clone is one nucleotide away. DNA for the CDR3: TGTGCCAGCAGCCCGGGACTAGCGGTCTACAATGAGCAGTTCTTC. This encodes CASSPGLAVYNEQFF. V is TRBV11-2 and J is TRBJ2-1, with 11 bases identical to TRBD2. The CDR3 is 15 residues long. Trimming removed 5 bases from V and 3 bases from J; junction bases left unmatched: 3. Germline V gene lookup returns CDR1 SGHAT and CDR2 FQNNGV.

V is TRBV6-1 and J is TRBJ2-7; weak D call: TRBD1 (6 bases). The ends were cut back, 10 bases at V and 4 bases at J, with 17 bases in the middle. Germline V gene sequence: CDR1 MNHNS, CDR2 SASEGT. The CDR3 length is 13 residues. CDR3 region: CATRTQGAYEQYF. In DNA form, the CDR3 reads TGTGCCACCCGAACACAGGGAGCATACGAGCAGTACTTC.

This chain uses TRBV10-3 with TRBJ2-1; D is unresolved. This CDR3 is 8 amino acids long. V was shortened by 10 bases and J by 16 bases, with 11 bases between the two germline ends. From germline, CDR1 is ENHRY and CDR2 SYGVKD. CDR3 in DNA: TGTGCCACCTCAACGGGCTTCTTC. Its protein is CATSTGFF.

The chain couples TRBV7-9 to TRBJ1-1, with D unresolved. The CDR3 sequence is 16 residues long. V lost 1 base and J lost 2, with 14 bases in between. The germline V gene encodes CDR1 SEHNR and CDR2 FQNEAQ (reference sequence). This CDR3 reads CASSLVWGSLNTEAFF. Written as DNA, the CDR3 is TGTGCCAGCAGCTTAGTTTGGGGATCCCTAAACACTGAAGCTTTCTTT.

This chain connects TRBV5-6 to TRBJ2-3; D not certain. The germline gives CDR1 SGHDT, CDR2 YYEEEE. CDR3 length: 15 residues. Trimming took 1 base from V and 3 from J, leaving 12 bases between them. The CDR3 loop is CASSLISTKTDTQYF. In nucleotides, the CDR3 is TGTGCCAGCAGCTTGATTTCGACCAAAACAGATACGCAGTATTTT. The full variable domain, completed using reference TRBV5-6 and TRBJ2-3, is DAGVTQSPTHLIKTRGQQVTLRCSPKSGHDTVSWYQQALGQGPQFIFQYYEEEERQRGNFPDRFSGHQFPNYSSELNVNALLLGDSALYLCASSLISTKTDTQYFGPGTRLTVL.

This sequence joins TRBV19 and TRBJ2-7; D may correspond to TRBD1 or TRBD2 (5 bases each). This CDR3 has 14 amino acids. Germline V gives CDR1 LNHDA, CDR2 SQIVND (reference sequence). V lost 5 bases, J lost 0 bases, and 11 bases lay in between. Here the CDR3 DNA reads TGTGCCAGTAGTCGGGGCCCCCTCTCCTACGAGCAGTACTTC. Amino acids: CASSRGPLSYEQYF.

V usage is TRBV30 and J usage is TRBJ2-7; 10 bases match TRBD1. With V trimmed by 3 bases and J by 4 bases, 6 bases remained unmatched. There are 14 residues in the CDR3. Germline CDR1 reads GTSNPN; CDR2 reads SVGIG (reference sequence). CDR3 nucleotides: TGTGCCTGGAGGACAGGGGGCTTTTCGTACGAGCAGTACTTC. Protein product: CAWRTGGFSYEQYF.

The chain links TRBV5-4 to TRBJ2-1; 7 bases map to TRBD1. The germline V gene has CDR1 SGHNT and CDR2 YYREEE (reference sequence). The CDR3 totals 15 residues. J was trimmed by 7 bases and V by 3 bases; bases with no gene match: 10. The CDR3 DNA reads TGTGCCAGCAGCTCCACCCGACAGGGAAAGAATGAGCAGTTCTTC. Its translation: CASSSTRQGKNEQFF.

This clone has a single count. The chain recombines TRBV4-2 with TRBJ2-7; perhaps D is TRBD1 or TRBD2 (5 bases each). CDR3 length: 15 amino acids. V lost 4 bases and J 2 bases, leaving 15 bases between the germline ends. Germline V gene lookup returns CDR1 LGHNA and CDR2 YNFKEQ. CDR3 DNA sequence: TGTGCCAGCAGCCCCACCGGGACGGAAACCTACGAGCAGTACTTC. Translating it yields CASSPTGTETYEQYF.

The chain uses TRBV28 and TRBJ1-2; D gene unclear. Germline V CDR1 and CDR2: MDHEN, SYDVKM. The CDR3 consists of 11 residues. The ends were cut back, 6 bases at V and 8 bases at J, with 10 bases in the middle. In DNA form, the CDR3 reads TGTGCCAGCAGGTCTAATGGAGGCTACACCTTC. This translates into CASRSNGGYTF.

This chain links TRBV18 with TRBJ2-2; D not certain. The CDR3 runs 15 residues. Looked up from germline, CDR1 is KGHSH and CDR2 is LQKENI. V lost 2 bases and J 3 bases, leaving 10 bases between the germline ends. CDR3 region: CASSPGYGDTGELFF. The CDR3 DNA reads as TGTGCCAGCTCACCAGGGTACGGAGACACCGGGGAGCTGTTTTTT.